Below, 10 T cell receptor beta chains from the same sample are listed, as sequenced in a study of blood T cell repertoires in COVID-19. Measured with immunoSEQ multiplex PCR; TCRdb has only the in-frame clones, and not every one. Of roughly 87,000 clones in the sample, approximately 75% are singletons; the top ten hold around 4.4%. Sequencing was carried out using peripheral blood. The receptors derive from a woman between 45 and 65 years old with acute or convalescent COVID-19.

This clone occurred a few times. This sequence joins TRBV7-9 and TRBJ2-1, with D possibly TRBD1 on 5 matching bases. Trimming took off 4 bases at V and 0 bases at J, with 10 bases between the two ends. This CDR3 comprises 15 residues. From germline, CDR1 is SEHNR and CDR2 FQNEAQ (reference sequence). CDR3 in amino acids: CASSSRQSSYNEQFF. CDR3 DNA sequence: TGTGCCAGCAGCTCTCGACAGAGCTCCTACAATGAGCAGTTCTTC.

This clone was recorded a few times. The chain links TRBV6-5 to TRBJ1-1; 8 bases are shared with TRBD1. Germline lookup yields CDR1 MNHEY and CDR2 SVGAGI. V dropped 7 bases and J dropped 4; count of bases not matched to a gene: 2. The CDR3 is 12 amino acids. The CDR3 protein is CASNTGGTEAFF. In nucleotides, the CDR3 is TGTGCCAGCAATACAGGGGGCACTGAAGCTTTCTTT.

This chain joins TRBV6-5 and TRBJ1-1; D not certain. This CDR3 comprises 14 residues. The V end was cut by 6 bases, the J end by 0 bases, with 11 bases between. CDR1 is MNHEY and CDR2 is SVGAGI in the germline V gene. CDR3 residues: CASSPPTLNTEAFF. CDR3 nucleotide sequence: TGTGCCAGCAGCCCCCCGACACTGAACACTGAAGCTTTCTTT.

The rearrangement links TRBV20-1 to TRBJ2-7; D might be TRBD1 (6 bases). This CDR3 has 12 residues. V lost 3 bases to trimming and J lost 12 bases, with 18 bases between them. Germline values: CDR1 DFQATT, CDR2 SNEGSKA (reference sequence). The CDR3 spells CSASRAGDGMYF. CDR3 DNA sequence: TGCAGTGCTAGTCGGGCAGGGGATGGCATGTACTTC.

The rearrangement links TRBV5-1 to TRBJ2-4; a weak D match, TRBD2 (6 bases). Germline V CDR1 and CDR2: SGHRS, YFSETQ. The CDR3 runs to 15 residues. V gave up 0 bases and J gave up 8 bases, with 15 bases separating them. The CDR3 DNA is TGCGCCAGCAGCTTGGACCCAGGGCCGGGGGACATTCAGTACTTC. It is translated as CASSLDPGPGDIQYF.

The gene calls are TRBV9 and TRBJ1-1; 11 bases are shared with TRBD1. The CDR3 has 16 residues. Germline CDR1 reads SGDLS; CDR2 reads YYNGEE. The junction had 6 bases not matched to a gene; V was cut back by 0 bases and J by 5 bases. Written as DNA, the CDR3 is TGTGCCAGCAGCGTAGGGACAGGGGGCGGAAGGACTGAAGCTTTCTTT. Its protein product is CASSVGTGGGRTEAFF.

The CDR3 coding sequence is TGCAGTGCTAGTTCCCAGGGAGGTCTCGAGCAGTACTTC. It codes for CSASSQGGLEQYF. The chain has TRBV20-1 and TRBJ2-7, with D possibly being TRBD2 (6 bases). Trimming left V 3 bases short and J 6 bases short, with 15 bases between. This CDR3 comprises 13 residues. The germline gives CDR1 DFQATT, CDR2 SNEGSKA (reference sequence).

The V gene is TRBV6-5, the J gene TRBJ1-6, with D tentatively TRBD1 (5 bases). The CDR3 spans 15 residues. The V and J ends lost 7 bases and 5 bases respectively, with 15 bases between them. Germline assignment: CDR1 MNHEY and CDR2 SVGAGI. This CDR3 reads CASKFGTGNNSPLHF. CDR3 DNA: TGTGCCAGCAAATTTGGAACAGGCAATAATTCACCCCTCCACTTT.

The rearrangement uses TRBV30 and TRBJ1-1; D unresolved. This CDR3 has 12 amino acids. Trimming took 3 bases from V and 3 from J, leaving 8 bases between them. Germline V gene lookup returns CDR1 GTSNPN and CDR2 SVGIG (reference sequence). CDR3 sequence: CAWRSGDTEAFF. CDR3 coding DNA: TGTGCCTGGAGGTCCGGTGACACTGAAGCTTTCTTT.

This chain uses TRBV27 with TRBJ1-2; D not resolved. V was clipped by 3 bases and J by 2 bases, with 7 bases between them. The CDR3 is made up of 13 amino acids. The germline V gene encodes CDR1 MNHEY and CDR2 SMNVEV (reference sequence). CDR3 residues: CASSFGLNYGYTF. The CDR3 coding sequence is TGTGCCAGCAGTTTCGGGTTAAACTATGGCTACACCTTC.